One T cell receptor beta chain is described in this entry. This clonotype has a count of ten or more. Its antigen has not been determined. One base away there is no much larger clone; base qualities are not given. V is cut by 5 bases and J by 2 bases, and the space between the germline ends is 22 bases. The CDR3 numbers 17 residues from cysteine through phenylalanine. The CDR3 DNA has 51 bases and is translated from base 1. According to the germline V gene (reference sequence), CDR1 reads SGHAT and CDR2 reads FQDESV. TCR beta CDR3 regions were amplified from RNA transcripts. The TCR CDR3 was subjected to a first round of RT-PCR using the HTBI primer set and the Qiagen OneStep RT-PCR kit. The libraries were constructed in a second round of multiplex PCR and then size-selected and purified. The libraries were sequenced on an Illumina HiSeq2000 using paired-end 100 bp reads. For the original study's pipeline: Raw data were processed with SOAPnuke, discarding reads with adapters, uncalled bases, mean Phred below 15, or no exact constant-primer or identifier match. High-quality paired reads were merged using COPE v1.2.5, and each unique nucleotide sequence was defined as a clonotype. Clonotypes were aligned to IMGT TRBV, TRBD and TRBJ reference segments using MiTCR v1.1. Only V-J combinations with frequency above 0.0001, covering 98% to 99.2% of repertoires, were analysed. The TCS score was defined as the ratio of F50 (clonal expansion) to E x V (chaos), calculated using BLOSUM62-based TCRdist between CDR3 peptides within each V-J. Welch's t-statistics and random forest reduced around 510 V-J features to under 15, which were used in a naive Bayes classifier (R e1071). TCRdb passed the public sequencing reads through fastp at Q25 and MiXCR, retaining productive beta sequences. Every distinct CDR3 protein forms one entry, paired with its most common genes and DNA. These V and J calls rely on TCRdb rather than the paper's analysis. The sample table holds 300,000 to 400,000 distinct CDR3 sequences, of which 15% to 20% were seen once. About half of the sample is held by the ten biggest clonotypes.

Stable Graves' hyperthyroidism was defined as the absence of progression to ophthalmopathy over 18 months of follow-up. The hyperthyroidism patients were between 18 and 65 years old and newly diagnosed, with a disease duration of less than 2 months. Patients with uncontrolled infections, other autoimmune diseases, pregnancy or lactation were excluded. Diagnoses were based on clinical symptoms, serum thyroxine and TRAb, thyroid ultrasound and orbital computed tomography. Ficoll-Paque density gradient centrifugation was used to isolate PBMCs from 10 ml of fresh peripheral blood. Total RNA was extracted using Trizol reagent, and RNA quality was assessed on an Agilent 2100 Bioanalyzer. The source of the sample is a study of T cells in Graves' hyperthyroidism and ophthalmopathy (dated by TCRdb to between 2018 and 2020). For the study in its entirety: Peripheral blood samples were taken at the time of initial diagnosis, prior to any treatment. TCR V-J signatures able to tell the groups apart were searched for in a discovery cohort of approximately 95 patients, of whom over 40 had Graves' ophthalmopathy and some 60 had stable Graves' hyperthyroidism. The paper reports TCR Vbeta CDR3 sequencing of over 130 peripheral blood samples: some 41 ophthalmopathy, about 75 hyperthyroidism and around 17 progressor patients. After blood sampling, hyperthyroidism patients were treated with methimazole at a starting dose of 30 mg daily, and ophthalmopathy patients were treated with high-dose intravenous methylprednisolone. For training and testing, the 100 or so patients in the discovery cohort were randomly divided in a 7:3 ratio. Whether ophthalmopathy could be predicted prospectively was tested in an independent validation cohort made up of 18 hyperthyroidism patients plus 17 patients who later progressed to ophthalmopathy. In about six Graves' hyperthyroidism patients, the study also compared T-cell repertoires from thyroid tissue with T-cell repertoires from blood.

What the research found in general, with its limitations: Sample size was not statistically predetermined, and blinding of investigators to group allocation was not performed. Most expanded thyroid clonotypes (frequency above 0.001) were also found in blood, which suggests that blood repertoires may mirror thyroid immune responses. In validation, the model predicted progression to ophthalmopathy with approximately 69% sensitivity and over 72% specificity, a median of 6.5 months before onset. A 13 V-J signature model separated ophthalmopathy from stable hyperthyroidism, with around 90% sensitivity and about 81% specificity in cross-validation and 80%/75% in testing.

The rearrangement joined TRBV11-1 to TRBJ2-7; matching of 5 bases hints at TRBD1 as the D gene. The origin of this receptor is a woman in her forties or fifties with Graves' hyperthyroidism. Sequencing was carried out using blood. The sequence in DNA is TGTGCCAGCAGCCCAGCATCGGTCTCACAGGTCGCCTACGAGCAGTACTTC. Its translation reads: CASSPASVSQVAYEQYF.